The 15 T cell receptor beta chains in this list originate from one sample, sequenced in a study of cytomegalovirus exposure and HLA in healthy donors. Some clones are missing from TCRdb's copy, which holds only in-frame ones; the method was immunoSEQ multiplex PCR. The table has about 130,000 clones, about 88% seen once. The sequenced material came from PBMCs. These receptors were obtained from a woman aged 18-29 years in good health and CMV-seronegative.

This sequence joins TRBV5-1 and TRBJ2-3; the match to TRBD2 covers 8 bases. This CDR3 spans 16 amino acids. Germline-derived CDR1 and CDR2 are SGHRS and YFSETQ. V was clipped by 4 bases and J by 3 bases; unmatched bases: 10. The CDR3 coding sequence is TGCGCCAGCAGCCTGCCCGGGGGGGCCTCAACAGATACGCAGTATTTT. It specifies CASSLPGGASTDTQYF.

The J gene is TRBJ1-4, the V gene TRBV4-1; TRBD1 aligns across 9 bases. The CDR3 contains 15 residues. V lost 4 bases, J lost 10 bases, and 10 bases stayed unmatched. Per the germline V gene, CDR1 is MGHRA and CDR2 is YSYEKL. This CDR3 reads CASSRTGTGFVKLFF. In nucleotides, the CDR3 is TGCGCCAGCAGCCGGACCGGGACAGGGTTTGTAAAACTGTTTTTT.

The chain recombines TRBV11-2 with TRBJ2-1, with 9 bases that match TRBD2. The germline V gene encodes CDR1 SGHAT and CDR2 FQNNGV. Trimming cost V 5 bases and J 0 bases; bases outside gene matches: 5. This CDR3 region has 16 residues. The CDR3 DNA follows: TGTGCCAGCAGCCGGCGCGGGGGGGACTCCTACAATGAGCAGTTCTTC. It codes for CASSRRGGDSYNEQFF. Together with reference TRBV11-2 and TRBJ2-1, the CDR3 gives the full variable domain: EAGVAQSPRYKIIEKRQSVAFWCNPISGHATLYWYQQILGQGPKLLIQFQNNGVVDDSQLPKDRFSAERLKGVDSTLKIQPAKLEDSAVYLCASSRRGGDSYNEQFFGPGTRLTVL.

This clone appeared once. This sequence joins TRBV5-1 and TRBJ1-1; 7 positions match TRBD1. The ends lost 3 bases at V and 1 base at J; junction bases unmatched: 3. The CDR3 is 14 amino acids. Per germline, CDR1 SGHRS and CDR2 YFSETQ. CDR3: CASSWGTENTEAFF. The CDR3 DNA follows: TGCGCCAGCAGCTGGGGGACAGAGAACACTGAAGCTTTCTTT. Together with reference TRBV5-1 and TRBJ1-1, the CDR3 gives the full variable domain: KAGVTQTPRYLIKTRGQQVTLSCSPISGHRSVSWYQQTPGQGLQFLFEYFSETQRNKGNFPGRFSGRQFSNSRSEMNVSTLELGDSALYLCASSWGTENTEAFFGQGTRLTVV.

A remark on this clone: An end of the junction differs from the germline gene, which may be a read error. The chain joins TRBV13 to TRBJ1-2, with D possibly TRBD1 on 6 matching bases. Germline V gives CDR1 PRHDT, CDR2 FYEKMQ (reference sequence). The CDR3 sequence is 13 residues long. The CDR3 DNA follows: TGTGCCAGCAGCTTAGGCGGACAGTACGAAGGAGCCTTC. Protein product: CASSLGGQYEGAF.

The V and J genes are TRBV7-9 and TRBJ2-1; possible D gene TRBD1, 5 bases. Germline V CDR1 and CDR2: SEHNR, FQNEAQ (reference sequence). CDR3 length equals 15 residues. The V gene lost 1 base and the J gene lost 7 bases, with 14 bases spanning the gap. CDR3 bases: TGTGCCAGCAGCTTAGACGGCAGGGCGTGGAATGAGCAGTTCTTC. Amino acid sequence: CASSLDGRAWNEQFF.

The rearrangement links TRBV18 to TRBJ2-5; 7 bases are a match to TRBD2. This CDR3 is 13 amino acids long. Per the germline V gene, CDR1 is KGHSH and CDR2 is LQKENI. The trim removed 7 bases at V and 5 bases at J, leaving 7 bases unmatched. Written as DNA, the CDR3 is TGTGCCAGCTATCGACTAGCTGGGGAGACCCAGTACTTC. It encodes CASYRLAGETQYF.

The CDR3 DNA sequence: TGTGCCAGCGGCGGAGGGGCGCTAGGATGGGAGACCCAGTACTTC. Its translation: CASGGGALGWETQYF. The V gene is TRBV5-4, the J gene TRBJ2-5; a weak D match, TRBD2 (6 bases). Trimming stripped 7 bases from V and 5 bases from J, with 21 bases between. The CDR3 totals 15 residues. In germline, CDR1 is SGHNT, CDR2 YYREEE (reference sequence).

The chain carries TRBV13 and TRBJ1-1; weak D call: TRBD1 (6 bases). The germline V and J ends were trimmed by 6 bases and 4 bases, with 15 bases remaining between them. Germline V lookup: CDR1 PRHDT, CDR2 FYEKMQ (reference sequence). CDR3 size: 14 residues. CDR3 region: CASRGRGQFTEAFF. In DNA form, the CDR3 reads TGTGCCAGCAGGGGAAGAGGACAGTTCACTGAAGCTTTCTTT.

The V call is TRBV9, the J call TRBJ2-3; TRBD2 matches 7 bases. With 7 bases clipped from V and 2 bases from J, the junction kept 7 bases outside the gene matches. The CDR3 spans 14 residues. The germline CDR1 and CDR2 sequences are SGDLS and YYNGEE. The CDR3 protein is CASGPGLTTDTQYF. CDR3 DNA sequence: TGTGCCAGCGGACCGGGACTAACCACAGATACGCAGTATTTT.

The chain uses TRBV2 and TRBJ1-5; D uncertain. CDR1 is SNHLY and CDR2 is FYNNEI in the germline V gene. Trimming took off 2 bases at V and 0 bases at J, with 14 bases between the two ends. This CDR3 has 17 amino acids. The CDR3 region is CASSEKFRGFSNQPQHF. The CDR3, as DNA: TGTGCCAGCAGTGAAAAGTTTAGAGGGTTTAGCAATCAGCCCCAGCATTTT. The full variable domain, its missing parts supplied by reference TRBV2 and TRBJ1-5, is EPEVTQTPSHQVTQMGQEVILRCVPISNHLYFYWYRQILGQKVEFLVSFYNNEISEKSEIFDDQFSVERPDGSNFTLKIRSTKLEDSAMYFCASSEKFRGFSNQPQHFGDGTRLSIL.

The CDR3 region is CASSLNPGNYGYTF. The CDR3 coding sequence is TGTGCCAGCAGCTTAAATCCAGGAAACTATGGCTACACCTTC. The chain joins TRBV7-3 to TRBJ1-2; D is uncertain. The germline V and J ends were trimmed by 1 base and 2 bases, with 8 bases remaining between them. Germline CDR1 is SGHTA and CDR2 is FQGTGA. The CDR3 consists of 14 residues.

This sequence joins TRBV5-6 and TRBJ2-7; possible D gene TRBD1, 6 bases. The V gene lost 5 bases and the J gene lost 6 bases, with 21 bases spanning the gap. The V gene's germline CDR1 is SGHDT and CDR2 YYEEEE. This CDR3 contains 15 residues. CDR3 residues: CASSTPRQAESEQYF. The CDR3 nucleotides are TGTGCCAGCAGTACACCGAGACAGGCCGAATCCGAGCAGTACTTC. Full variable domain (remainder filled in from reference TRBV5-6 and TRBJ2-7): DAGVTQSPTHLIKTRGQQVTLRCSPKSGHDTVSWYQQALGQGPQFIFQYYEEEERQRGNFPDRFSGHQFPNYSSELNVNALLLGDSALYLCASSTPRQAESEQYFGPGTRLTVT.

J is TRBJ2-5 and V is TRBV5-1; TRBD2 agrees at 11 bases. The CDR3 length is 15 residues. Germline V gene data show CDR1 as SGHRS and CDR2 as YFSETQ. Losses at the gene ends were 6 bases for V and 4 bases for J; bases not matched to a gene: 8. The CDR3 region has the DNA TGCGCCAGCACCGAAAGGGGGACTAGCGGAGAGACCCAGTACTTC. This encodes CASTERGTSGETQYF.

Written as DNA, the CDR3 is TGTGCCAGCAGCCGGGACAGGGATGGCTACACCTTC. This sequence encodes CASSRDRDGYTF. The chain recombines TRBV11-2 with TRBJ1-2, with 9 positions matching TRBD1. The CDR3 has 12 residues. J lost 6 bases, V lost 5 bases, and 1 base had no gene match. Germline CDR1 is SGHAT and CDR2 is FQNNGV.